This T cell receptor (beta chain) was identified during a study of T-cell reconstitution after alpha-beta-depleted transplantation in children. During its preparation, the TCRbeta library received unique molecular identifiers. From the PCR reads, TCRdb called clonotypes with MiXCR, one entry per CDR3 protein. The sample has hundreds of thousands of distinct CDR3 sequences, 8.4% seen once. Study-wide points: Diversity of TCRbeta at day 60 was high in some patients, arising from surviving recipient T cells and thymic progenitors. Newly produced T cells mostly provided counts and TCRbeta diversity after one year, as hyperexpanded clones declined. By about two months after transplant, alpha-beta T cells reportedly arose from several hundred graft clones that had expanded.

The CDR3 is 13 residues long. V was pared by 7 bases and J by 0 bases, with 9 bases between. The V gene's germline CDR1 is LGHDT and CDR2 YNNKEL (reference sequence). This clonotype was observed a handful of times. Its specificity is unknown. The TCR was taken from a male patient aged 2-15 years who had a stem cell transplant for acute myeloid leukemia, so the T cells may come from the graft donor. The specimen comprised PBMCs, mostly from graft donor cells, sampled 360 days after TCRalphabeta/CD19-depleted stem cell transplant. The chain employs TRBV3-1 and TRBJ1-1; D unclear. The CDR3 coding sequence is TGTGCCAGCACGTACAGCATGAACACTGAAGCTTTCTTT. Its protein product is CASTYSMNTEAFF.